Listed here are 25 T cell receptor beta chains from one sample, sequenced in a study of blood T cell repertoires in COVID-19. Clones were read by immunoSEQ multiplex PCR, and TCRdb kept only the in-frame ones, dropping some. The sample lists about 270,000 clones, 80% to 90% occurring once. The sequenced sample consisted of PBMCs or T cells enriched from blood (not recorded which). The receptor set was obtained from a man younger than 35 who had recovered from COVID-19.

The J gene is TRBJ2-5, the V gene TRBV5-8; 9 positions agree with TRBD1. V lost 4 bases, J lost 0 bases, and 10 bases stayed unmatched. CDR1 and CDR2 (germline): SGHTS, YDEGEE. The CDR3 totals 17 residues. CDR3 DNA sequence: TGTGCCAGCAGCCAACTCAAAGGGACAGGGAACCAAGAGACCCAGTACTTC. Translating it yields CASSQLKGTGNQETQYF. Filled out from reference TRBV5-8 and TRBJ2-5, the complete variable domain reads EAGVTQSPTHLIKTRGQQATLRCSPISGHTSVYWYQQALGLGLQFLLWYDEGEERNRGNFPPRFSGRQFPNYSSELNVNALELEDSALYLCASSQLKGTGNQETQYFGPGTRLLVL.

The CDR3: CASKDRGFGEQYF. The CDR3 coding sequence is TGTGCCAGCAAGGACCGGGGGTTCGGCGAGCAGTACTTC. This chain uses TRBV12-3 or TRBV12-4 with TRBJ2-7; D perhaps matches TRBD2 (6 bases). The germline V and J ends were trimmed by 7 bases and 6 bases, with 16 bases remaining between them. The CDR3 consists of 13 residues.

The chain couples TRBV7-9 to TRBJ2-5; no reliable D call. Germline CDR1 reads SEHNR; CDR2 reads FQNEAQ (reference sequence). This CDR3 is 13 amino acids long. V lost 4 bases and J 4 bases, leaving 10 bases between the germline ends. The CDR3 here is CASSSPAGETQYF. DNA for the CDR3: TGTGCCAGCAGCTCCCCGGCAGGAGAGACCCAGTACTTC.

The chain couples TRBV11-1 to TRBJ2-1, with 9 bases that match TRBD1. Per the germline V gene, CDR1 is SGHAT and CDR2 is FQDESV (reference sequence). With V trimmed by 1 base and J by 3 bases, 1 base remained unmatched. This CDR3 comprises 15 residues. In DNA form, the CDR3 reads TGTGCCAGCAGCTTAGGACAGGGGGACTACAATGAGCAGTTCTTC. It is translated as CASSLGQGDYNEQFF.

The chain couples TRBV28 to TRBJ2-7, with D maybe TRBD1 (5 bases). Germline values: CDR1 MDHEN, CDR2 SYDVKM. Trimming removed 6 bases from V and 2 bases from J, with 11 bases in between. This CDR3 is 13 amino acids long. CDR3 sequence: CASSLGVPYEQYF. CDR3 sequence (DNA): TGTGCCAGCAGCCTAGGGGTTCCCTACGAGCAGTACTTC.

The chain couples TRBV5-1 to TRBJ2-1; a weak D match, TRBD2 (5 bases). Germline V gene sequence: CDR1 SGHRS, CDR2 YFSETQ. The V and J ends lost 4 bases and 0 bases respectively, with 14 bases between them. This CDR3 has 16 residues. The chain's CDR3 is CASSQDTRGSYNEQFF. The CDR3 DNA is TGCGCCAGCAGCCAAGATACTAGAGGCTCCTACAATGAGCAGTTCTTC. The full variable domain, with the rest looked up from reference TRBV5-1 and TRBJ2-1, is KAGVTQTPRYLIKTRGQQVTLSCSPISGHRSVSWYQQTPGQGLQFLFEYFSETQRNKGNFPGRFSGRQFSNSRSEMNVSTLELGDSALYLCASSQDTRGSYNEQFFGPGTRLTVL.

The J gene is TRBJ2-2, the V gene TRBV28, with D possibly being TRBD1 (6 bases). Trimming removed 5 bases at V and 1 base at J, with 8 bases between. Germline CDR1 is MDHEN and CDR2 is SYDVKM. The CDR3 totals 14 residues. The CDR3 coding sequence is TGTGCCAGCAGTAGGGGACAGAACACCGGGGAGCTGTTTTTT. The encoded protein is CASSRGQNTGELFF.

The count of this clone is one. V usage is TRBV9 and J usage is TRBJ1-2; D gene ambiguous. Trimming pared 3 bases from V and 7 bases from J, leaving 10 bases between. CDR1 and CDR2 (germline): SGDLS, YYNGEE. This CDR3 contains 12 residues. The CDR3 DNA sequence: TGTGCCAGCAGCGCTCTCGAGCCTGGCTACACCTTC. It translates to CASSALEPGYTF.

The V call is TRBV7-3, the J call TRBJ2-2; 9 bases agree with TRBD2. The CDR3 is made up of 16 amino acids. The trim removed 1 base at V and 6 bases at J, leaving 6 bases unmatched. The germline CDR1 and CDR2 sequences are SGHTA and FQGTGA. CDR3 DNA sequence: TGTGCCAGCAGCTTAAATGGCGGGAGGGCCTCCGGGGAGCTGTTTTTT. This encodes CASSLNGGRASGELFF.

The chain joins TRBV2 to TRBJ1-2; TRBD1 aligns across 11 bases. This CDR3 has 14 residues. Trimming cost V 6 bases and J 4 bases; bases outside gene matches: 4. Germline assignment: CDR1 SNHLY and CDR2 FYNNEI. The DNA for the CDR3 is TGTGCCAGCAGCGGGACAGGGGGTACCTATGGCTACACCTTC. Translated, it gives CASSGTGGTYGYTF. The complete variable domain, with remaining parts taken from reference TRBV2 and TRBJ1-2, reads EPEVTQTPSHQVTQMGQEVILRCVPISNHLYFYWYRQILGQKVEFLVSFYNNEISEKSEIFDDQFSVERPDGSNFTLKIRSTKLEDSAMYFCASSGTGGTYGYTFGSGTRLTVV.

This chain joins TRBV19 and TRBJ1-1; D gene unclear. Deletions cut 6 bases from V and 3 bases from J, with 8 bases between. Germline CDR1 LNHDA, CDR2 SQIVND (reference sequence). The CDR3 is 12 residues long. The CDR3: CASREGYTEAFF. CDR3 sequence (DNA): TGTGCCAGTAGGGAGGGTTACACTGAAGCTTTCTTT. Based on the CDR3 plus reference TRBV19 and TRBJ1-1, the full variable domain is DGGITQSPKYLFRKEGQNVTLSCEQNLNHDAMYWYRQDPGQGLRLIYYSQIVNDFQKGDIAEGYSVSREKKESFPLTVTSAQKNPTAFYLCASREGYTEAFFGQGTRLTVV.

V usage is TRBV6-4 and J usage is TRBJ2-1; 9 positions agree with TRBD1. The CDR3 consists of 15 residues. The V gene end was trimmed by 10 bases and the J gene end by 3 bases; junction bases not matched to a gene: 10. Germline lookup yields CDR1 MRHNA and CDR2 SNTAGT. CDR3 residues: CANTRTGQGYNEQFF. CDR3 DNA: TGTGCCAACACAAGGACGGGACAGGGCTACAATGAGCAGTTCTTC.

This rearrangement joins TRBV18 to TRBJ2-5; 9 bases fit TRBD2. Losses at the gene ends were 4 bases for V and 1 base for J; bases not matched to a gene: 1. This CDR3 is built from 14 residues. Germline loops: CDR1 KGHSH, CDR2 LQKENI. CDR3 sequence: CASSLSGGQETQYF. Here the CDR3 DNA reads TGTGCCAGCTCACTTAGCGGGGGCCAAGAGACCCAGTACTTC.

The chain is built from TRBV19 and TRBJ1-3; no reliable D call. V was shortened by 5 bases and J by 2 bases, with 4 bases between the two germline ends. CDR3 length: 12 amino acids. Looked up from germline, CDR1 is LNHDA and CDR2 is SQIVND (reference sequence). The CDR3 spells CASSHPGNTIYF. As DNA, the CDR3 is TGTGCCAGTAGTCATCCTGGAAACACCATATATTTT.

This rearrangement joins TRBV15 to TRBJ1-3; D is uncertain. With 3 bases removed from V and 0 bases from J, the gap between germline ends came to 6 bases. In germline, CDR1 is LNHNV, CDR2 YYDKDF (reference sequence). The CDR3 consists of 14 residues. CDR3 region: CATSSGVSGNTIYF. CDR3 bases: TGTGCCACCAGCAGCGGAGTCTCTGGAAACACCATATATTTT.

The J gene is TRBJ1-2, the V gene TRBV6-5; 9 nucleotides match TRBD1. This CDR3 is 16 amino acids long. From germline, CDR1 is MNHEY and CDR2 SVGAGI. Trimming took 0 bases from V and 0 from J; bases not matched to a gene: 2. The CDR3 region is CASSYSTGGSNYGYTF. DNA for the CDR3: TGTGCCAGCAGTTACTCGACAGGGGGTTCTAACTATGGCTACACCTTC.

This chain joins TRBV25-1 and TRBJ2-5; a weak D match, TRBD1 (5 bases). Trimming left V 7 bases short and J 1 base short, with 22 bases between. This CDR3 is built from 17 residues. CDR1 is MGHDK and CDR2 is SYGVNS in the germline V gene. The CDR3 nucleotides are TGTGCCAGCACCTCCGGCGGTTGGGGCTGGGGCCAAGAGACCCAGTACTTC. Translated, it gives CASTSGGWGWGQETQYF. The complete variable domain, with remaining parts taken from reference TRBV25-1 and TRBJ2-5, reads EADIYQTPRYLVIGTGKKITLECSQTMGHDKMYWYQQDPGMELHLIHYSYGVNSTEKGDLSSESTVSRIRTEHFPLTLESARPSHTSQYLCASTSGGWGWGQETQYFGPGTRLLVL.

The chain links TRBV5-1 to TRBJ1-2; 7 bases map to TRBD1. V dropped 1 base and J dropped 3; count of bases not matched to a gene: 3. From germline, CDR1 is SGHRS and CDR2 YFSETQ. The CDR3 extends over 14 amino acids. The CDR3 region has the DNA TGCGCCAGCAGCTTGACAGGGGACGACTATGGCTACACCTTC. Translating it yields CASSLTGDDYGYTF. The whole variable domain, remainder taken from reference TRBV5-1 and TRBJ1-2, is KAGVTQTPRYLIKTRGQQVTLSCSPISGHRSVSWYQQTPGQGLQFLFEYFSETQRNKGNFPGRFSGRQFSNSRSEMNVSTLELGDSALYLCASSLTGDDYGYTFGSGTRLTVV.

This chain connects TRBV5-4 to TRBJ1-2; TRBD1 aligns across 8 bases. The CDR3 is made up of 16 amino acids. Losses at the gene ends were 4 bases for V and 0 bases for J; bases not matched to a gene: 8. The germline CDR1 and CDR2 sequences are SGHNT and YYREEE (reference sequence). The CDR3 loop reads CASSNDRGLSNYGYTF. For the CDR3, the DNA is TGTGCCAGCAGCAACGACAGGGGCCTGTCTAACTATGGCTACACCTTC. Looking up the rest from reference TRBV5-4 and TRBJ1-2 gives the full variable domain: ETGVTQSPTHLIKTRGQQVTLRCSSQSGHNTVSWYQQALGQGPQFIFQYYREEENGRGNFPPRFSGLQFPNYSSELNVNALELDDSALYLCASSNDRGLSNYGYTFGSGTRLTVV.

The chain links TRBV12-3 or TRBV12-4 to TRBJ2-2; 7 positions agree with TRBD1. CDR3 length: 13 amino acids. J was trimmed by 6 bases and V by 5 bases; bases with no gene match: 3. DNA of the CDR3: TGTGCCAGCAGTCTCGGGACAGCCGGGGAGCTGTTTTTT. It encodes CASSLGTAGELFF.

J is TRBJ2-5 and V is TRBV3-1 (or the pseudogene TRBV3-2), with no clear D. Trimming removed 0 bases at V and 2 bases at J, with 10 bases between. The CDR3 totals 15 residues. Germline values: CDR1 LGHDT, CDR2 YNNKEL (reference sequence). CDR3 residues: CASSQDAREQETQYF. CDR3 bases: TGTGCCAGCAGCCAAGATGCTAGAGAACAAGAGACCCAGTACTTC.

This clone was seen a few times. The J gene is TRBJ2-7, the V gene TRBV5-6; 8 bases line up with TRBD1. The V gene end was trimmed by 1 base and the J gene end by 7 bases; junction bases not matched to a gene: 13. The CDR3 extends over 16 amino acids. Germline-derived CDR1 and CDR2 are SGHDT and YYEEEE. CDR3 sequence: CASSLIRNRGIGEQYF. For the CDR3, the DNA is TGTGCCAGCAGCTTGATCCGTAACAGGGGGATTGGGGAGCAGTACTTC.

This chain connects TRBV19 to TRBJ2-1; 11 bases are a match to TRBD2. The CDR3 runs to 17 residues. V shed 8 bases and J 1 base; nucleotides not matched to a gene: 10. Germline V gene lookup returns CDR1 LNHDA and CDR2 SQIVND (reference sequence). CDR3 nucleotides: TGTGCCAGTTCGAAGGCTAGCGGGGGGCCTTCCTACAATGAGCAGTTCTTC. Protein sequence: CASSKASGGPSYNEQFF.

The V and J genes are TRBV15 and TRBJ1-3; D not resolved. The CDR3 consists of 15 residues. V lost 0 bases and J lost 7, with 13 bases in between. From germline, CDR1 is LNHNV and CDR2 YYDKDF (reference sequence). For the CDR3, the DNA is TGTGCCACCAGCAGAGACCCAGGCCTTCTGAACACCATATATTTT. It translates to CATSRDPGLLNTIYF. Full variable domain (rest looked up from reference TRBV15 and TRBJ1-3): DAMVIQNPRYQVTQFGKPVTLSCSQTLNHNVMYWYQQKSSQAPKLLFHYYDKDFNNEADTPDNFQSRRPNTSFCFLDIRSPGLGDTAMYLCATSRDPGLLNTIYFGEGSWLTVV.

The J gene is TRBJ1-4, the V gene TRBV19; D remains unclear. Trimming removed 7 bases from V and 6 bases from J, with 6 bases in between. The CDR3 length is 11 residues. The V gene's germline CDR1 is LNHDA and CDR2 SQIVND (reference sequence). The CDR3, as DNA: TGTGCCAGTACCAGATATGAAAAACTGTTTTTT. It specifies CASTRYEKLFF.